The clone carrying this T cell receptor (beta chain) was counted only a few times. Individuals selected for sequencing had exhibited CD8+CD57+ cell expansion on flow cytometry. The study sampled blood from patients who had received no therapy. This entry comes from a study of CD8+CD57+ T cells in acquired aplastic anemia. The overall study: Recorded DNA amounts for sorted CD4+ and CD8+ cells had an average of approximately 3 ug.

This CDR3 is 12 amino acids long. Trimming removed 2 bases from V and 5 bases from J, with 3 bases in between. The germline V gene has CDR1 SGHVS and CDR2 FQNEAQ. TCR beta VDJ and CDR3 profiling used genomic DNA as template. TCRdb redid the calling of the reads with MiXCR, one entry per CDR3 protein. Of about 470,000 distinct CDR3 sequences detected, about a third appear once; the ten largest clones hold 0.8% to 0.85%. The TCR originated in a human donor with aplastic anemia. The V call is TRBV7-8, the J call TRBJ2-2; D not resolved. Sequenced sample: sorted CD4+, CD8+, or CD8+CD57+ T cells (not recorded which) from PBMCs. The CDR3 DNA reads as TGTGCCAGCAGCTTACTTACCGGGGAGCTGTTTTTT. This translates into CASSLLTGELFF. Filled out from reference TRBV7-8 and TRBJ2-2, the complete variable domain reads GAGVSQSPRYKVAKRGQDVALRCDPISGHVSLFWYQQALGQGPEFLTYFQNEAQLDKSGLPSDRFFAERPEGSVSTLKIQRTQQEDSAVYLCASSLLTGELFFGEGSRLTVL.